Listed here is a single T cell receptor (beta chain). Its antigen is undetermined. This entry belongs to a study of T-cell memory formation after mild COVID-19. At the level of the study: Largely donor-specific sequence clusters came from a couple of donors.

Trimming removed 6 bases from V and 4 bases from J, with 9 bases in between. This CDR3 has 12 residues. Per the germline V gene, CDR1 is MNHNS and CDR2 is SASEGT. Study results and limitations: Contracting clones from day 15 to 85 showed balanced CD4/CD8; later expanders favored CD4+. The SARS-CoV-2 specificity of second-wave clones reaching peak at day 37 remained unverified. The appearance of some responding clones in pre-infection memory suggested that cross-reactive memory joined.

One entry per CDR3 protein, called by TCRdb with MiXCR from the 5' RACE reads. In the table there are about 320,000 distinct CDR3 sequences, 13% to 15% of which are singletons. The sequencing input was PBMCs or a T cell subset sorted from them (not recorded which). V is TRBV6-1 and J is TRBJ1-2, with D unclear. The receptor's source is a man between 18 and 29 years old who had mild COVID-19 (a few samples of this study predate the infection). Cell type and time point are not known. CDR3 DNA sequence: TGTGCCAGCAGGGCAGAGATCTATGGCTACACCTTC. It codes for CASRAEIYGYTF.